The present T cell receptor (beta chain) was sequenced within a study of cytotoxic CD8 clonotypes in ibrutinib-treated CLL. Study summary: Outcomes included 24 partial and 2 complete responses; after median 68 months, roughly 15 stayed remitted and about twelve progressed. Response samples followed a median around 11 months of treatment, range 6 to 36. Findings of the study overall: Against age-matched healthy donors, baseline clonality ran higher and tracked circulating CD8+ T-cell counts.

CDR1 is SGHTA and CDR2 is FQGNSA in the germline V gene. The ends lost 7 bases at V and 2 bases at J; junction bases unmatched: 8. The CDR3 is 15 amino acids. TCRdb keeps only in-frame clones here, not all; method: immunoSEQ multiplex PCR. The sample has 80,000 to 95,000 clones; around 79% are singletons. With respect to this clone: Its matching antigen is unknown.

Material: PBMCs, obtained after 12 months of ibrutinib treatment. This receptor was obtained from a human donor with chronic lymphocytic leukemia. V and J are TRBV7-2 and TRBJ2-3; 8 bases match TRBD1. DNA for the CDR3: TGTGCCAGCACGGGACAGGCCCTCGTCACAGATACGCAGTATTTT. It codes for CASTGQALVTDTQYF.